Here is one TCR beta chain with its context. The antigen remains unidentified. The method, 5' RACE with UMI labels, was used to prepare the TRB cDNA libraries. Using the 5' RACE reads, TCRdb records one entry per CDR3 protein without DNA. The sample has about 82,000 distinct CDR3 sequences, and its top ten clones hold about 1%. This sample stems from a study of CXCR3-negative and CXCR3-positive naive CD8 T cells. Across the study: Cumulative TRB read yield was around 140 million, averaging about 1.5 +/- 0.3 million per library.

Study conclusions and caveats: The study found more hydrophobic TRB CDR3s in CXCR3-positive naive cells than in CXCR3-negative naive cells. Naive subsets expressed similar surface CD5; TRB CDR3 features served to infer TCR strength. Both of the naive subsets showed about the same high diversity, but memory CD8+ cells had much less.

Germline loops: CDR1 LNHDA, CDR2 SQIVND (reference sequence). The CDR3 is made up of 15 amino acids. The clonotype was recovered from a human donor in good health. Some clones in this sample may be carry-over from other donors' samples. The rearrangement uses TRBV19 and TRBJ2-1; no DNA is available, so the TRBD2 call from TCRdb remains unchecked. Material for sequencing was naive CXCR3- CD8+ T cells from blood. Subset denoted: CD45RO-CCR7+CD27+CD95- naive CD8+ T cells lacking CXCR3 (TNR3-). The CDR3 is CASRTGTSAYNEQFF.